These 9 T cell receptor beta chains came from one sample sequenced in a study of T-cell memory formation after mild COVID-19 (dated by TCRdb to about 2021). Libraries came from 5' RACE. Instrument used: Illumina NovaSeq 6000. Using fastp trimming at Q25 and MiXCR clonotype assembly, TCRdb reanalyzed the public sequencing data and kept in-frame beta chains. Records with the same CDR3 protein are collapsed into one entry carrying the most frequent genes and DNA. The sample profile shows 400,000 to 500,000 distinct CDR3 sequences; 20% to 25% of them were found once. Around 8.1% of the sample rests with the top ten. The material sequenced was PBMCs or a T cell subset sorted from them (not recorded which). Receptors were obtained from an adult woman who had mild COVID-19 (a few samples of this study predate the infection). The sample titles of this study are shuffled in the database, so cell type and time point are left out; the donor was told from shared clones.

This clonotype was recorded many times. J is TRBJ1-4 and V is TRBV12-3 or TRBV12-4; D possibly corresponds to TRBD1 (6 bases). Trimming took 5 bases from V and 4 from J, leaving 11 bases between them. The CDR3 is 14 amino acids. CDR3 residues: CASSRTEYNEKLFF. The CDR3 nucleotides read TGTGCCAGCAGTCGGACAGAATATAATGAAAAACTGTTTTTT.

For the CDR3, the DNA is TGTGCCAGCAGACACTCAGTGACTAGCGGAAACAATGAGCAGTTCTTC. Translated: CASRHSVTSGNNEQFF. The genes are TRBV7-8 and TRBJ2-1; 9 bases line up with TRBD2. Germline V gene data show CDR1 as SGHVS and CDR2 as FQNEAQ. V lost 6 bases to trimming and J lost 5 bases; unmatched junction nucleotides: 11. CDR3 length: 16 amino acids.

The genes are TRBV5-1 and TRBJ1-1; TRBD1 is a possible D gene (5 bases). CDR1 and CDR2 (germline): SGHRS, YFSETQ. CDR3 length: 16 amino acids. V gave up 0 bases and J gave up 3 bases, with 15 bases separating them. CDR3 protein: CASSLGVASRDTEAFF. The CDR3 nucleotides are TGCGCCAGCAGCTTGGGAGTGGCAAGCAGGGACACTGAAGCTTTCTTT. The variable domain in full, with the rest retrieved from reference TRBV5-1 and TRBJ1-1, is KAGVTQTPRYLIKTRGQQVTLSCSPISGHRSVSWYQQTPGQGLQFLFEYFSETQRNKGNFPGRFSGRQFSNSRSEMNVSTLELGDSALYLCASSLGVASRDTEAFFGQGTRLTVV.

The chain couples TRBV9 to TRBJ1-1; no firm D call. Germline V gene sequence: CDR1 SGDLS, CDR2 YYNGEE. Between the trimmed V and J ends, which lost 4 bases and 4 bases, there was a span of 17 bases. The CDR3 is 15 amino acids. The CDR3 bases are TGTGCCAGCAGCCCCGAGGGAGGGTATATCACTGAAGCTTTCTTT. Translation gives CASSPEGGYITEAFF.

This rearrangement joins TRBV12-3 or TRBV12-4 to TRBJ2-1, with 9 bases fitting TRBD1. V shed 6 bases and J 14 bases; nucleotides not matched to a gene: 5. This CDR3 comprises 11 residues. The CDR3 DNA reads as TGTGCCAGCAGCCGGACAGGGGTCGAGTTCTTC. Translated, it gives CASSRTGVEFF.

The V and J genes are TRBV12-3 or TRBV12-4 and TRBJ1-1; D is uncertain. The CDR3 totals 15 residues. The V gene lost 2 bases and the J gene lost 0 bases, with 10 bases spanning the gap. CDR3 DNA: TGTGCCAGCAGTTTAAGGGCAACTATGAACACTGAAGCTTTCTTT. Its translation: CASSLRATMNTEAFF.

This clonotype showed up just once. The gene calls are TRBV5-1 and TRBJ2-4; weak D call: TRBD2 (5 bases). The CDR3 covers 15 residues. V was cut by 1 base and J by 7 bases, with 15 bases left in between. CDR1 is SGHRS, CDR2 YFSETQ, per germline. This CDR3 is CASSLSVPEGNIQYF. The CDR3, as DNA: TGCGCCAGCAGCTTGTCGGTCCCAGAGGGTAACATTCAGTACTTC. The variable domain in full, completed from reference TRBV5-1 and TRBJ2-4, reads KAGVTQTPRYLIKTRGQQVTLSCSPISGHRSVSWYQQTPGQGLQFLFEYFSETQRNKGNFPGRFSGRQFSNSRSEMNVSTLELGDSALYLCASSLSVPEGNIQYFGAGTRLSVL.

This rearrangement joins TRBV29-1 to TRBJ2-7, with TRBD1 matching over 10 bases. Trimming took 4 bases from V and 5 from J; bases not matched to a gene: 2. This CDR3 is built from 12 residues. Germline-derived CDR1 and CDR2 are SQVTM and ANQGSEA. CDR3 sequence reads: CSVGTGGNEQYF. CDR3 DNA sequence: TGCAGCGTTGGGACAGGGGGTAACGAGCAGTACTTC.

In its sample, this clonotype was seen a few times. The genes are TRBV2 and TRBJ2-7, with no clear D. CDR3 length: 14 residues. V was pared by 2 bases and J by 3 bases, with 11 bases between. Looked up from germline, CDR1 is SNHLY and CDR2 is FYNNEI. The CDR3 here is CASSERAENYEQYF. Written as DNA, the CDR3 is TGTGCCAGCAGTGAAAGGGCAGAAAACTACGAGCAGTACTTC. Complete variable domain (other parts from reference TRBV2 and TRBJ2-7): EPEVTQTPSHQVTQMGQEVILRCVPISNHLYFYWYRQILGQKVEFLVSFYNNEISEKSEIFDDQFSVERPDGSNFTLKIRSTKLEDSAMYFCASSERAENYEQYFGPGTRLTVT.